The 15 T cell receptor beta chains below all came from one sample that was sequenced in a study of T cells in Graves' hyperthyroidism and ophthalmopathy. Amplification of TCR beta CDR3 regions was performed using RNA transcripts as template. An initial round of RT-PCR targeting the TCR CDR3 relied on the HTBI primer set. TCRdb ran MiXCR on the multiplex PCR reads and lists one entry per CDR3 protein. The profile shows roughly 200,000 distinct CDR3 sequences, around 20% of them singletons. The sequencing sample was made of blood. The receptor source for this set is a man aged 35-49 years with Graves' hyperthyroidism.

The J gene is TRBJ2-5, the V gene TRBV18; D not resolved. V was cut by 4 bases and J by 5 bases, with 11 bases left in between. Germline CDR1 is KGHSH and CDR2 is LQKENI. The CDR3 has 13 residues. The CDR3 loop is CASSRTELETQYF. The CDR3 bases are TGTGCCAGCTCACGAACAGAGTTGGAGACCCAGTACTTC. Full variable domain (outside the CDR3, taken from reference TRBV18 and TRBJ2-5): NAGVMQNPRHLVRRRGQEARLRCSPMKGHSHVYWYRQLPEEGLKFMVYLQKENIIDESGMPKERFSAEFPKEGPSILRIQQVVRGDSAAYFCASSRTELETQYFGPGTRLLVL.

This clonotype has ten or more counts. The gene calls are TRBV15 and TRBJ1-3; a weak D match, TRBD1 (6 bases). This CDR3 has 17 amino acids. V was pared by 5 bases and J by 2 bases, with 19 bases between. The V gene's germline CDR1 is LNHNV and CDR2 YYDKDF (reference sequence). Written as DNA, the CDR3 is TGTGCCACCAGCGGAACCTACGAGAGGGGGACTGGAAACACCATATATTTT. Its protein is CATSGTYERGTGNTIYF.

This sequence joins TRBV6-1 and TRBJ1-6, with D tentatively TRBD1 (6 bases). The CDR3 is 13 residues long. V shed 7 bases and J shed 10 bases, with 14 bases lying between them. Germline CDR1 is MNHNS and CDR2 is SASEGT. The CDR3 bases are TGTGCCAGCACCAAGGGGGGGGAATCACCCCTCCACTTT. Residues: CASTKGGESPLHF.

This clonotype appeared many times. V gene TRBV20-1 combines with J gene TRBJ2-7; D is perhaps TRBD1 or TRBD2 (7 bases each). The germline V gene encodes CDR1 DFQATT and CDR2 SNEGSKA (reference sequence). The V end lost 0 bases, the J end lost 5 bases, and 14 bases lay between the germline ends. The CDR3 covers 14 residues. The CDR3 sequence is CSARDPGGGDEQYF. The CDR3 DNA is TGCAGTGCTAGAGATCCAGGGGGAGGGGACGAGCAGTACTTC.

The genes are TRBV15 and TRBJ2-1; 10 nucleotides agree with TRBD2. The CDR3 extends over 16 amino acids. V shed 0 bases and J 5 bases; nucleotides not matched to a gene: 4. Germline V gene lookup returns CDR1 LNHNV and CDR2 YYDKDF (reference sequence). Here the CDR3 reads CATSREKLAGNNEQFF. Written as DNA, the CDR3 is TGTGCCACCAGCAGAGAAAAACTAGCGGGGAACAATGAGCAGTTCTTC.

This clonotype was found a few times. This sequence joins TRBV5-1 and TRBJ2-5; D possibly corresponds to TRBD1 (6 bases). This CDR3 has 15 amino acids. The V gene's germline CDR1 is SGHRS and CDR2 YFSETQ. The germline V and J ends were trimmed by 6 bases and 7 bases, with 22 bases remaining between them. CDR3 bases: TGCGCCAGCAACTTTCTTTCCGGGACAACTAGGACCCAGTACTTC. It codes for CASNFLSGTTRTQYF.

This clonotype was observed at least ten times. This rearrangement joins TRBV28 to TRBJ1-1, with TRBD1 as a possible D gene (5 bases). The CDR3 length is 13 residues. Trimming took 9 bases from V and 0 from J, leaving 11 bases between them. Germline loops: CDR1 MDHEN, CDR2 SYDVKM. The CDR3 loop is CARYMGVNTEAFF. CDR3 in DNA: TGTGCCAGGTATATGGGGGTGAACACTGAAGCTTTCTTT.

This clonotype appeared many times. The chain employs TRBV2 and TRBJ1-4, with 9 bases identical to TRBD1. The CDR3 has 15 residues. V shed 6 bases, J shed 4 bases, and the junction held 6 bases outside the gene matches. The germline gives CDR1 SNHLY, CDR2 FYNNEI. The CDR3 region is CASSAGQGINEKLFF. The CDR3 DNA reads TGTGCCAGCAGCGCCGGACAGGGGATTAATGAAAAACTGTTTTTT.

This clonotype came up a few times. The rearrangement uses TRBV7-2 and TRBJ1-3; D perhaps matches TRBD1 (6 bases). Germline values: CDR1 SGHTA, CDR2 FQGNSA. The CDR3 is 16 residues long. Trimming removed 5 bases from V and 0 bases from J, with 14 bases in between. The CDR3 nucleotides read TGTGCCAGCAGCGCCACCCACAGGGTCTCTGGAAACACCATATATTTT. This gives the protein CASSATHRVSGNTIYF.

This clonotype has at least ten counts. The chain employs TRBV20-1 and TRBJ2-7; either TRBD1 or TRBD2 may fit D (5 bases each). Germline assignment: CDR1 DFQATT and CDR2 SNEGSKA (reference sequence). The CDR3 is made up of 13 amino acids. Trimming took off 6 bases at V and 3 bases at J, with 15 bases between the two ends. CDR3 in amino acids: CSAARGWGYEQYF. CDR3 sequence (DNA): TGCAGTGCCGCCCGGGGCTGGGGCTACGAGCAGTACTTC.

This clonotype was seen a few times. The rearrangement links TRBV6-6 to TRBJ1-3; possible D gene TRBD1, 5 bases. V lost 0 bases and J 0 bases, leaving 9 bases between the germline ends. CDR3 length: 16 amino acids. CDR1 MNHNY and CDR2 SVGAGI come from the germline V gene (reference sequence). This CDR3 reads CASSYSTVSSGNTIYF. CDR3 coding DNA: TGTGCCAGCAGTTACTCGACAGTAAGCTCTGGAAACACCATATATTTT.

This clonotype was seen ten or more times. The chain uses TRBV20-1 and TRBJ1-1, with 7 bases matching TRBD1. In germline, CDR1 is DFQATT, CDR2 SNEGSKA (reference sequence). The CDR3 is made up of 13 amino acids. The trim removed 6 bases at V and 3 bases at J, leaving 7 bases unmatched. CDR3 bases: TGCAGTGCACCGGACAGGAAGGACACTGAAGCTTTCTTT. Its protein product is CSAPDRKDTEAFF.

At least ten counts were recorded for this clonotype. This chain links TRBV30 with TRBJ2-1; no definite D call. CDR1 and CDR2 from the germline V gene are GTSNPN and SVGIG (reference sequence). Trimming cost V 2 bases and J 10 bases, with 12 bases left between them. The CDR3 consists of 12 residues. CDR3 in amino acids: CAWSNPGFEQFF. The CDR3 DNA follows: TGTGCCTGGAGTAACCCGGGTTTCGAGCAGTTCTTC.

This clonotype was seen only a few times. The genes are TRBV9 and TRBJ2-1; no firm D call. The CDR3 is made up of 17 amino acids. Germline CDR1 reads SGDLS; CDR2 reads YYNGEE. V gave up 3 bases and J gave up 6 bases, with 22 bases separating them. CDR3 in amino acids: CASSGFLVATSSNEQFF. Here the CDR3 DNA reads TGTGCCAGCAGCGGTTTTTTGGTAGCCACCTCGTCCAATGAGCAGTTCTTC.

With regard to this clonotype: Possible read error: a much larger clone is one base away. The J gene is TRBJ2-3, the V gene TRBV7-3, with 11 nucleotides matching TRBD2. The germline gives CDR1 SGHTA, CDR2 FQGTGA. This CDR3 comprises 15 residues. Unmatched junction bases numbered 3, after V lost 5 bases and J lost 2 bases. The CDR3 sequence is CASSRLAGITDTQYF. The CDR3 DNA reads TGTGCCAGCAGCCGACTAGCGGGGATCACAGATACGCAGTATTTT.